These T cell receptor beta chains were read from a single sample in a study of spatial heterogeneity in lung cancer. One entry per CDR3 protein, called by TCRdb with MiXCR from the 5' RACE reads. The data hold fewer than 30,000 distinct CDR3 sequences, with approximately 6% observed a single time. Sequenced here: PBMCs, sampled at follow-up. Source of these receptors: a male donor with early-stage non-small cell lung cancer. Both conserved end residues are part of each CDR3. Each record gives: J gene, V gene, CDR3 protein.

>TRBJ2-3|TRBV24-1
CASAGVVDTQYF
>TRBJ1-2|TRBV27
CASSPQGARGYTF
>TRBJ1-5|TRBV27
CASRSRVNQPQHF
>TRBJ2-7|TRBV18
CASSQGPEYDEQYF
>TRBJ2-1|TRBV5-6
CASDGLAGGPRSYNEQFF
>TRBJ2-5|TRBV6-5
CASSYQGAGETQYF
>TRBJ2-5|TRBV3-1
CASSRQSRLIGTGGGETQYF
>TRBJ2-7|TRBV6-2/TRBV6-3
CASSYSGGKYEQYF
>TRBJ2-5|TRBV7-2
CASSFVSGKETQYF
>TRBJ1-4|TRBV12-3/TRBV12-4
CATMSGGGNEKLFF
>TRBJ2-3|TRBV2
CASSRDRGSDTQYF
>TRBJ2-7|TRBV2
CASSGQTTYEQYF
>TRBJ1-1|TRBV5-5
CASSNPNTEAFF
>TRBJ1-1|TRBV4-2
CASSQDHAGTWETGAFF
>TRBJ2-3|TRBV14
CASSQDILGLGQYF
>TRBJ1-5|TRBV5-1
CASSFGGRTQPQHF
>TRBJ1-2|TRBV29-1
CSVEDPADYGYTF
>TRBJ2-1|TRBV24-1
CATSDLRTGKYEQFF
>TRBJ2-3|TRBV12-3/TRBV12-4
CASSFGGSTDTQYF
>TRBJ2-1|TRBV6-2/TRBV6-3
CASSYVDRPAYNEQFF
>TRBJ2-5|TRBV19
CASSMRGGFGETQYF
>TRBJ2-2|TRBV29-1
CSVGGSGELFF
>TRBJ2-5|TRBV5-5
CASSLDGQETQYF
>TRBJ2-5|TRBV11-1
CASSLWTRETQYF
>TRBJ2-5|TRBV30
CAWSSSWPRKASGGPPEETQYF
>TRBJ1-5|TRBV18
CASSPDSDSNQPQHF
>TRBJ2-5|TRBV2
CASTASPVGGETQYF
>TRBJ2-5|TRBV19
CASSYYLAEETQYF
>TRBJ1-5|TRBV4-3
CASSTGFDQPQHF
>TRBJ2-3|TRBV6-2/TRBV6-3
CASTLAGGPADTQYF
>TRBJ1-1|TRBV19
CATSGQVNTEAFF
>TRBJ2-3|TRBV7-2
CASSLRRGPSTDTQYF
>TRBJ2-2|TRBV19
CASSIVQAVGELFF
>TRBJ1-4|TRBV7-2
CASSLGVLGAQREKLFF
>TRBJ1-1|TRBV5-5
CASHRDSTEAFF
>TRBJ2-1|TRBV24-1
CATSEWGGDNEQFF
>TRBJ2-3|TRBV18
CASSNLQGAGTDTQYF
>TRBJ1-1|TRBV5-4
CASSFRQGTGAFF
>TRBJ1-6|TRBV20-1
CSARALETGIFSYNSPLHF
>TRBJ2-7|TRBV29-1
CSVVAGGKSEQYF
>TRBJ1-4|TRBV14
CASSQTRDSQNEKLFF
>TRBJ1-4|TRBV9
CASSYDATNEKLFF
>TRBJ2-3|TRBV7-6
CASSLFGGTSFDTQYF
>TRBJ2-1|TRBV7-2
CASSPGTSEQFF
>TRBJ2-3|TRBV5-4
CASSRNLAGTTDTQYF
>TRBJ2-7|TRBV6-2/TRBV6-3
CASSYITGASYEQYF
>TRBJ2-2|TRBV28
CASSSGQGTGELFF
>TRBJ2-5|TRBV19
CASSTYRQVQETQYF
>TRBJ2-5|TRBV7-3
CASSLTSGGAETQYF
>TRBJ2-3|TRBV20-1
CSARVTSGGPRDTQYF
>TRBJ2-1|TRBV7-6
CASSLDALGLSEQFF
>TRBJ2-3|TRBV29-1
CSVNSGISTDTQYF
>TRBJ2-4|TRBV13
CASANSMASGGQYF
>TRBJ2-7|TRBV5-1
CASSSAGDEQYF
>TRBJ1-6|TRBV29-1
CSVLYSPLHF
>TRBJ2-4|TRBV4-2
CASSQEAGGDRNIQYF